This T cell receptor (beta chain) was documented in a study of early T cells in non-severe SARS-CoV-2 infection. As for the study in general: Sequenced material consisted of bulk RNA (from unsorted whole blood), and chains were unpaired.

The junction had 6 bases not matched to a gene; V was cut back by 3 bases and J by 0 bases. Germline loops: CDR1 LNHDA, CDR2 SQIVND (reference sequence). The CDR3 totals 17 residues. As part of library construction, unique molecular identifiers were attached to individual cDNA molecules. TCRdb re-called the 5' RACE reads with MiXCR, one entry per CDR3 protein. The sample shows 35,000 to 40,000 distinct CDR3 sequences, roughly 5.4% of them seen only once. This clonotype was detected only a few times. This chain links TRBV19 with TRBJ1-5; 9 positions match TRBD1. Sequences were obtained from whole blood. The clonotype was recovered from an adult who was a healthcare worker with PCR-confirmed SARS-CoV-2 infection or an uninfected control (not recorded which). The CDR3 DNA reads TGTGCCAGTAGTATGTACGGGACAGGGAATAGCAATCAGCCCCAGCATTTT. Residues: CASSMYGTGNSNQPQHF.